This T cell receptor beta chain was recorded in a study of T cell changes during pregnancy in multiple sclerosis. Produced via immunoSEQ multiplex PCR; TCRdb's table is partial and in-frame only. The data contain tens of thousands of clones, 80% to 95% of them singletons. The length of the CDR3 is 14 residues. Germline CDR1 is SNHLY and CDR2 is FYNNEI. Trimming stripped 7 bases from V and 2 bases from J, with 12 bases between. The rearrangement links TRBV2 to TRBJ1-3; perhaps TRBD1 as D (5 bases). The sequence was collected from a female donor in good health, enrolled as a control in a pregnancy study. Material: CD4+ T cells from peripheral blood mononuclear cells, obtained in the third trimester of pregnancy. CDR3 sequence: CASTLQEAGNTIYF. CDR3 nucleotide sequence: TGTGCCAGCACCTTACAGGAAGCTGGAAACACCATATATTTT.